The next 10 T cell receptor beta chains were all read from a single sample in a study of beta chain features in type 1 diabetes listed by TCRdb under 2018. Library preparation was by the immunoSEQ multiplex PCR assay. The High Capacity cDNA Reverse Transcription Kit was used to reverse transcribe all of the isolated RNA, meaning that expressed TCRB transcripts were what got sequenced. TCRdb stores this immuneACCESS table with in-frame sequences only. Part of the clones is absent; in the studies checked, under half of the shortfall reflects unresolved V genes, and no reason is known for the rest. The table for this sample lists about 220,000 clones; roughly a tenth of them were counted only once. The leading ten clones occupy 1% to 1.5% of the sample. The sequenced material came from central memory CD4+ T cells from blood. The receptor set was obtained from a man aged 18 to 29 in good health.

For this clone: A far larger clone is only one base removed, so a read error is likely. The chain employs TRBV7-9 and TRBJ2-5, with unresolved D. This CDR3 region has 11 residues. Per germline, CDR1 SEHNR and CDR2 FQNEAQ (reference sequence). The V and J ends lost 4 bases and 3 bases respectively, with 3 bases between them. Here the CDR3 reads CASSYEETQYF. CDR3 in DNA: TGTGCCAGCAGCTACGAAGAGACCCAGTACTTC.

The chain links TRBV2 to TRBJ1-4; TRBD1 agrees at 8 bases. V lost 6 bases and J lost 5; bases outside the gene matches: 5. Germline loops: CDR1 SNHLY, CDR2 FYNNEI. The CDR3 runs 14 residues. DNA for the CDR3: TGTGCCAGCAGATCGGGACAGGTCAATGAAAAACTGTTTTTT. Translation: CASRSGQVNEKLFF.

This clone has just a few counts. J is TRBJ2-1 and V is TRBV7-2, with 7 bases that match TRBD1. This CDR3 spans 16 amino acids. Germline lookup yields CDR1 SGHTA and CDR2 FQGNSA. Trimming cost V 5 bases and J 5 bases; bases outside gene matches: 12. As DNA, the CDR3 is TGTGCCAGCAGCAGTATCCGGGACAGTAGACACAATGAGCAGTTCTTC. It encodes CASSSIRDSRHNEQFF.

Many counts were recorded for this clone. V usage is TRBV5-6 and J usage is TRBJ2-1; TRBD2 agrees at 9 bases. The CDR3 extends over 19 amino acids. Germline V gene sequence: CDR1 SGHDT, CDR2 YYEEEE. V lost 1 base and J lost 9; bases outside the gene matches: 20. DNA of the CDR3: TGTGCCAGCAGCTTGTATTTTTGGAAACTAGCGGGCCGGGCCGGTGAGCAGTTCTTC. Amino acids: CASSLYFWKLAGRAGEQFF.

The rearrangement links TRBV14 to TRBJ1-2, with D uncertain. Trimming removed 1 base at V and 2 bases at J, with 11 bases between. In germline, CDR1 is SGHDN, CDR2 FVKESK. The CDR3 extends over 15 amino acids. The CDR3 coding sequence is TGTGCCAGCAGCCAAGGGGCGATACGGAACTATGGCTACACCTTC. Residues: CASSQGAIRNYGYTF.

This clone was counted between two and nine times. A read error may explain this, as a much larger clone is one base away. Different DNA sequences within this sample yield the same CDR3. The CDR3 DNA reads TGTGCCAGCAGCGTAGGGGGCGCGGGGGCCAACGTCCTGACTTTC. Its protein is CASSVGGAGANVLTF. V is TRBV9 and J is TRBJ2-6, with D maybe TRBD1 (5 bases). CDR1 and CDR2 from the germline V gene are SGDLS and YYNGEE. The germline V and J ends were trimmed by 0 bases and 4 bases, with 8 bases remaining between them. This CDR3 region has 15 residues.

Here the CDR3 DNA reads TGTGCCAGCAGCCTCCTAATGACCTCCTACGAGCAGTACTTC. This gives the protein CASSLLMTSYEQYF. V usage is TRBV7-2 and J usage is TRBJ2-7; D not resolved. The CDR3 sequence is 14 residues long. CDR1 and CDR2 (germline): SGHTA, FQGNSA. Between the trimmed V and J ends, which lost 5 bases and 0 bases, there was a span of 11 bases.

V usage is TRBV7-9 and J usage is TRBJ2-1; D perhaps matches TRBD1 (5 bases). This CDR3 region has 16 residues. Germline loops: CDR1 SEHNR, CDR2 FQNEAQ (reference sequence). Trimming cost V 1 base and J 5 bases, with 15 bases left between them. In DNA form, the CDR3 reads TGTGCCAGCAGCTTAGTAGGTGCCAGGGCCCACAATGAGCAGTTCTTC. This gives the protein CASSLVGARAHNEQFF. Filled out from reference TRBV7-9 and TRBJ2-1, the complete variable domain reads DTGVSQNPRHKITKRGQNVTFRCDPISEHNRLYWYRQTLGQGPEFLTYFQNEAQLEKSRLLSDRFSAERPKGSFSTLEIQRTEQGDSAMYLCASSLVGARAHNEQFFGPGTRLTVL.

V and J are TRBV29-1 and TRBJ2-3; the D gene is possibly TRBD2 (5 bases). This CDR3 contains 14 residues. V shed 7 bases and J shed 2 bases, with 16 bases lying between them. The germline V gene encodes CDR1 SQVTM and CDR2 ANQGSEA. CDR3 in DNA: TGCAGCGGCAGAGGGTGGGCTATCACAGATACGCAGTATTTT. Protein: CSGRGWAITDTQYF.

This clone was seen many times. This rearrangement joins TRBV7-2 to TRBJ2-7; TRBD2 might be the D (6 bases). V was shortened by 5 bases and J by 3 bases, with 14 bases between the two germline ends. The CDR3 extends over 14 amino acids. Germline CDR1 is SGHTA and CDR2 is FQGNSA. The CDR3, as DNA: TGTGCCAGCAGCCCCGTCGGGACTGACTACGAGCAGTACTTC. Encoded protein: CASSPVGTDYEQYF.